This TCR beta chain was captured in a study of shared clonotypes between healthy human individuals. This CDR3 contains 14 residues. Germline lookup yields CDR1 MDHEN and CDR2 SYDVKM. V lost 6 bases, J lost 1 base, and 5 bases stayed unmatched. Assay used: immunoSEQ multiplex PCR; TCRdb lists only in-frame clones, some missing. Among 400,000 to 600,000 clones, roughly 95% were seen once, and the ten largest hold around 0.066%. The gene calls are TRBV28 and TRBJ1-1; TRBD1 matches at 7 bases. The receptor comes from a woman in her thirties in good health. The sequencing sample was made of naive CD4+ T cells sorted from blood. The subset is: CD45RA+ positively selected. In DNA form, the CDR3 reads TGTGCCAGCAGGGCCGACAGGGCGAACACTGAAGCTTTCTTT. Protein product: CASRADRANTEAFF.